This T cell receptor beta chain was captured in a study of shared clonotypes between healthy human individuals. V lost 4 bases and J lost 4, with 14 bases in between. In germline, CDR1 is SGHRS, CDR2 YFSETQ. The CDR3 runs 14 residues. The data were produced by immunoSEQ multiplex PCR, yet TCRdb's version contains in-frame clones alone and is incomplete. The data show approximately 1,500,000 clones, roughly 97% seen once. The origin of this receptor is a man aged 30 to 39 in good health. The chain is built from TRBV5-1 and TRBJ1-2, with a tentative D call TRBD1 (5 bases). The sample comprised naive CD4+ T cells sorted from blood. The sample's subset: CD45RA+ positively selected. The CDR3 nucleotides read TGCGCCAGCAGCCCCGCGGGGCTTGGCTATGGCTACACCTTC. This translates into CASSPAGLGYGYTF.